This is a list of T cell receptor beta chains from one sample in a study of blood T cell repertoires in COVID-19. Assay used: immunoSEQ multiplex PCR; TCRdb lists only in-frame clones, some missing. The repertoire includes roughly 440,000 clones, 70% to 90% of them detected once, and 10% to 15% sits in the top ten. The sequenced sample was peripheral blood. The receptor source for this set is a woman between 50 and 59 years old with COVID-19, enrolled during active disease. The CDR3 runs from the conserved cysteine through the conserved F or W. The D gene is left open where the match is weak. Clone size, where shown, is once, few, many, or a class for clones that have expanded.

clone size	V gene	D gene	J gene	CDR3 DNA	CDR3 protein
once	TRBV19	.	TRBJ1-1	TGTGCCAGTAGTCTTCGGACATTGAACACTGAAGCTTTCTTT	CASSLRTLNTEAFF
.	TRBV3-1/TRBV3-2	.	TRBJ2-1	TGTGCCAGCAGCCGCCTCCAGGGTGATGAGCAGTTCTTC	CASSRLQGDEQFF
.	TRBV12-5	TRBD2	TRBJ2-1	TGTGCTAGTGGTCCACCTCTAGCGGGGGGGTACAATGAGCAGTTCTTC	CASGPPLAGGYNEQFF
once	TRBV7-3	.	TRBJ2-2	TGTGCCAGCAGCTCCCGTAGAGGCCCCGGGGAGCTGTTTTTT	CASSSRRGPGELFF
.	TRBV2	TRBD1	TRBJ1-2	TGTGCCAGCAGTGAAAAAACGACAGGGGAGTACTACACCTTC	CASSEKTTGEYYTF
.	TRBV2	.	TRBJ2-1	TGTGCCAGCGGCAGGGGCAGTTTGAGCAATGAGCAGTTCTTC	CASGRGSLSNEQFF
.	TRBV4-1	.	TRBJ1-3	TGCGCCAGCAGCCAAGATCAGCCGGGGGTCGGAAACACCATATATTTT	CASSQDQPGVGNTIYF
.	TRBV2	TRBD1	TRBJ1-1	TGTGCCAGCAGTGAGACCCTGGGACAGGGTGGGAGAGGAGCTTTCTTT	CASSETLGQGGRGAFF
.	TRBV7-9	.	TRBJ1-2	TGTGCCAGCACCCGAGGCGGCAGCGGCTACACCTTC	CASTRGGSGYTF
.	TRBV7-9	TRBD2	TRBJ2-1	TGTGCCAGCAGTAGGACTAGGGGCCGGGGAGATGAGCAGTTCTTC	CASSRTRGRGDEQFF
.	TRBV19	TRBD1	TRBJ1-1	TGTGCCAGTAGTTGGACAGGGGAAACTGAAGCTTTCTTT	CASSWTGETEAFF
.	TRBV11-2	TRBD1	TRBJ1-2	TGTGCCAGCAGCCCCGGGACAGGGGTCTATGGCTACACCTTC	CASSPGTGVYGYTF
.	TRBV6-5	TRBD1	TRBJ1-2	TGTGCCAGCAGTAAGGACAGGGGGGACTATGGCTACACCTTC	CASSKDRGDYGYTF
.	TRBV3-1/TRBV3-2	TRBD2	TRBJ2-1	TGTGCCAGCAGGCCCGGGACTAGCGGGGCCTACTACAATGAGCAGTTCTTC	CASRPGTSGAYYNEQFF
.	TRBV5-1	TRBD2	TRBJ2-2	TGCGCCAGCAGCCCACTAGCGGGGGGCACCGGGGAGCTGTTTTTT	CASSPLAGGTGELFF
.	TRBV19	.	TRBJ2-2	TGTGCCAGTAGGGAGGGGCAGGGGGGTGCCGGGGAGCTGTTTTTT	CASREGQGGAGELFF
.	TRBV29-1	.	TRBJ2-3	TGCAGCGTTGAAGGCCTGAGCGCGGGCACAGATACGCAGTATTTT	CSVEGLSAGTDTQYF
.	TRBV27	.	TRBJ1-1	TGTGCCAGCAGTTTACAGGGTCGGAACACTGAAGCTTTCTTT	CASSLQGRNTEAFF
.	TRBV20-1	.	TRBJ1-1	TGCAGTGCTAGTCAAAGAGGGCGGCACACTGAAGCTTTCTTT	CSASQRGRHTEAFF
.	TRBV2	.	TRBJ1-1	TGTGCCAACCAGGACTCCCGTGGGACTGAAGCTTTCTTT	CANQDSRGTEAFF